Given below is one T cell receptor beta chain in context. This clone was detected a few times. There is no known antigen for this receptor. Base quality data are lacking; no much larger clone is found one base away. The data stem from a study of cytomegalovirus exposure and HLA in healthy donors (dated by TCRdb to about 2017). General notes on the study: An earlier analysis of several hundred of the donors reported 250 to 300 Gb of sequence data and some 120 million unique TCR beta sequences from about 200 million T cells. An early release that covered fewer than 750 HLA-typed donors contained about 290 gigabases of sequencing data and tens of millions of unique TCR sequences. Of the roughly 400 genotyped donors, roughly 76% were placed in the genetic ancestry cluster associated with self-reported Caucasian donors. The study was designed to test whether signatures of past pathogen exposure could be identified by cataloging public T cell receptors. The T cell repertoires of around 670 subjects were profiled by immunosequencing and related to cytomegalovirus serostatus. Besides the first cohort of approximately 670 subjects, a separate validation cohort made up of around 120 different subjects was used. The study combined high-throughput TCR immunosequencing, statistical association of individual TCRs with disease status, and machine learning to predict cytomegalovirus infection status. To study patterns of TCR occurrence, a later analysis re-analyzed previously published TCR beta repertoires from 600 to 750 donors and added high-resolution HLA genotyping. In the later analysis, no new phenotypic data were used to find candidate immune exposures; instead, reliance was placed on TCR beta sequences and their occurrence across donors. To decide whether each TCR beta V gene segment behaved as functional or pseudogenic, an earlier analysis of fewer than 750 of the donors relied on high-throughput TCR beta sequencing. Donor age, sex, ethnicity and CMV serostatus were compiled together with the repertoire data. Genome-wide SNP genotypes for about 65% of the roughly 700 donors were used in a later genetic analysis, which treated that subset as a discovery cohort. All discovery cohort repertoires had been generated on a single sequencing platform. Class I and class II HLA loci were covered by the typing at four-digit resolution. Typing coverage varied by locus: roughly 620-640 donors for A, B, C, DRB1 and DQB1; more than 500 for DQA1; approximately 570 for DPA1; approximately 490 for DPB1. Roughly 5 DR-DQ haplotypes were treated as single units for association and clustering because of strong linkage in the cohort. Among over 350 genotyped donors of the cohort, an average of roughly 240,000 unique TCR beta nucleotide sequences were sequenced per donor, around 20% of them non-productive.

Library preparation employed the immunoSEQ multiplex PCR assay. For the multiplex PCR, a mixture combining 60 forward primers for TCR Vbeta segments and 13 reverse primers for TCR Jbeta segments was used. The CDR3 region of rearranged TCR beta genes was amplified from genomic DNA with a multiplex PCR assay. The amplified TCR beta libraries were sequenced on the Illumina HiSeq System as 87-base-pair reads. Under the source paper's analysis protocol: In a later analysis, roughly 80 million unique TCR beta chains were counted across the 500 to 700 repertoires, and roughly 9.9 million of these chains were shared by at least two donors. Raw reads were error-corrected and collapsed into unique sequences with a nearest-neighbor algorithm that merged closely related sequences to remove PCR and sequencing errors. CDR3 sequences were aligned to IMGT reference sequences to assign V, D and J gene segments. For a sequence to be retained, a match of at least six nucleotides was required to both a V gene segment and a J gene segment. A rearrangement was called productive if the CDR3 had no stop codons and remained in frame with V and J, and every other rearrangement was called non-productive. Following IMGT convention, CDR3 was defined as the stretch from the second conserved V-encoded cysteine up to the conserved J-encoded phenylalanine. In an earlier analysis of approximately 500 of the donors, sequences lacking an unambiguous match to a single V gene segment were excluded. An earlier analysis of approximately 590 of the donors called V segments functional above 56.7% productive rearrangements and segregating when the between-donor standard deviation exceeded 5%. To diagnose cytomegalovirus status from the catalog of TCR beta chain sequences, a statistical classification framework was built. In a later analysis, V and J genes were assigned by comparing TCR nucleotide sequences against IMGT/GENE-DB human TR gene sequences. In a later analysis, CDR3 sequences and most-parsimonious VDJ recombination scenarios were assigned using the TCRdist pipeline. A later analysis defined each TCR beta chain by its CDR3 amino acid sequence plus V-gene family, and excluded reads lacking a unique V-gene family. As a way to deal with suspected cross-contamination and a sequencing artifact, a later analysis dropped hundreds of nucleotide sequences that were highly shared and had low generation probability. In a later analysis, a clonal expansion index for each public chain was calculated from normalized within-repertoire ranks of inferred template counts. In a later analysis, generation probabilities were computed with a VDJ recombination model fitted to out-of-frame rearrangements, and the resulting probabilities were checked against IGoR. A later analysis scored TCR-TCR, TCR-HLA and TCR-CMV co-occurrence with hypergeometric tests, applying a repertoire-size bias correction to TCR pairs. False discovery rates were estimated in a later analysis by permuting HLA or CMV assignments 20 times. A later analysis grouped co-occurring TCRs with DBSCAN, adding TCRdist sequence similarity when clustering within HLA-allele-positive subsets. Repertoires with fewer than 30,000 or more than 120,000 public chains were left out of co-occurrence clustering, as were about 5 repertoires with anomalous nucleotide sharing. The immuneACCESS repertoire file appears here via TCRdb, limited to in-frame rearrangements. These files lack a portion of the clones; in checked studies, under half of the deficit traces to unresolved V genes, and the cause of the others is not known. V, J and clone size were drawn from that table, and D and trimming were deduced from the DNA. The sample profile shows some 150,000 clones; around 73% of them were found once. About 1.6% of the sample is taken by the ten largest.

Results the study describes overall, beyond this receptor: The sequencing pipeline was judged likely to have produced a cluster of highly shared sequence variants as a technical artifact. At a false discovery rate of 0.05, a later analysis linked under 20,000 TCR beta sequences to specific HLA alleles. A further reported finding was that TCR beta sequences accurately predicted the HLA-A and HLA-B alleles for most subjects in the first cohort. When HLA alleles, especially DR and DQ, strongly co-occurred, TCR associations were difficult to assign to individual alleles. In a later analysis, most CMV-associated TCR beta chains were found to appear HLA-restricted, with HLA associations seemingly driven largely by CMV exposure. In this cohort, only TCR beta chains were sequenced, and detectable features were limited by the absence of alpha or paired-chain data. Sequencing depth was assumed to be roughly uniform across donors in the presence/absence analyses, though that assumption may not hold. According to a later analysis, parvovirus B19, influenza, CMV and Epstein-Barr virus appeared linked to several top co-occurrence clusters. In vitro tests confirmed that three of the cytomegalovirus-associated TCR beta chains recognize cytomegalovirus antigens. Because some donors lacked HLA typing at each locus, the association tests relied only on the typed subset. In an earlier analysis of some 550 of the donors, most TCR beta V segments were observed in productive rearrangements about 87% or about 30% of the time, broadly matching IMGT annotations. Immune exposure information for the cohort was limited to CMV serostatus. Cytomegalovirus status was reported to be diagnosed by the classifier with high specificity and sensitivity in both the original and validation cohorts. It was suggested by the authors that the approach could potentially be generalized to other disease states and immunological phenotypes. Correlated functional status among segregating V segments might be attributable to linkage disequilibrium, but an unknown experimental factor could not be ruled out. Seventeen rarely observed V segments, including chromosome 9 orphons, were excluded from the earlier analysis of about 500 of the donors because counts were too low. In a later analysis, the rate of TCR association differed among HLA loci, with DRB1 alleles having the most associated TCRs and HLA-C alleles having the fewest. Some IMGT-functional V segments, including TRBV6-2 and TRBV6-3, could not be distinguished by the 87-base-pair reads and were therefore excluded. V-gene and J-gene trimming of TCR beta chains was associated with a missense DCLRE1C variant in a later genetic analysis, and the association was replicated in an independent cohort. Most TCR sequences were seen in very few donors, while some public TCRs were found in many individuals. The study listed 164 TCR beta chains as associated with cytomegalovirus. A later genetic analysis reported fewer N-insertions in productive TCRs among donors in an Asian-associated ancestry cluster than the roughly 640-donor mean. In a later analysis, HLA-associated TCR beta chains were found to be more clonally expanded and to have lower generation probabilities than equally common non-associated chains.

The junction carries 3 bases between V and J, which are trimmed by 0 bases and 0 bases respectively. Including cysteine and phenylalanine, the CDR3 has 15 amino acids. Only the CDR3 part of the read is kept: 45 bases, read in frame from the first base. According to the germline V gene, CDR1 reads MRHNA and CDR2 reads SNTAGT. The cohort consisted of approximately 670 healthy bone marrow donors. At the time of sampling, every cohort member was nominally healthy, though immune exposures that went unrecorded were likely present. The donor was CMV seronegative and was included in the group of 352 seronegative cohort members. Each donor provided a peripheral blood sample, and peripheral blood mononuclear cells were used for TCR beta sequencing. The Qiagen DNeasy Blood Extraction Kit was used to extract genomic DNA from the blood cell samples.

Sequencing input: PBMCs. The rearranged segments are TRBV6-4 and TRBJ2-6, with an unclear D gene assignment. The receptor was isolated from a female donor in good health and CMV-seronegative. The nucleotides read TGTGCCAGCAGTGACTCCATCTCTGGGGCCAACGTCCTGACTTTC. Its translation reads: CASSDSISGANVLTF.